What follows are 30 T cell receptor beta chains derived from one specimen sequenced in a study of OX40 agonist ivuxolimab in advanced cancers. Using immunoSEQ multiplex PCR, the repertoire was profiled, and TCRdb retains in-frame clones only, with some absent. The sample contains about 91,000 clones, 75% to 90% of which appear only once. The sequences come from CD4+ or CD8+ T cells sorted from blood, collected in a trial of the OX40 agonist ivuxolimab. Receptors were obtained from an adult with an advanced solid tumor such as melanoma, head and neck, liver or kidney cancer.

The V call is TRBV9, the J call TRBJ2-1; 8 bases line up with TRBD2. Germline V gene data show CDR1 as SGDLS and CDR2 as YYNGEE. Trimming cost V 4 bases and J 3 bases; bases outside gene matches: 6. This CDR3 comprises 15 residues. The CDR3 DNA sequence: TGTGCCAGCAGCCGGGGGGGTCCGGACTACAATGAGCAGTTCTTC. Encoded protein: CASSRGGPDYNEQFF.

The rearrangement joins TRBV4-1 to TRBJ2-5, with TRBD2 matching 14 bases. Unmatched junction bases numbered 11, after V lost 1 base and J lost 4 bases. The CDR3 contains 19 residues. Germline V gene data show CDR1 as MGHRA and CDR2 as YSYEKL. CDR3 coding DNA: TGCGCCAGCAGCCAAGGACCTGGGACTAGCGGGAGTTATGGAGAGACCCAGTACTTC. It yields the protein CASSQGPGTSGSYGETQYF.

The rearrangement joins TRBV28 to TRBJ1-2; D unresolved. CDR3 size: 12 residues. V gave up 4 bases and J gave up 7 bases, with 10 bases separating them. Germline CDR1 is MDHEN and CDR2 is SYDVKM. CDR3 sequence: CASSSHVGGYTF. CDR3 in DNA: TGTGCCAGCAGTTCGCACGTTGGTGGCTACACCTTC.

This chain joins TRBV6-6 and TRBJ1-5; D unresolved. Trimming took off 5 bases at V and 0 bases at J, with 14 bases between the two ends. Germline CDR1 MNHNY, CDR2 SVGAGI (reference sequence). The CDR3 spans 16 residues. Here the CDR3 reads CASSPETRYSNQPQHF. The CDR3 nucleotides read TGTGCCAGCAGTCCAGAAACAAGGTATAGCAATCAGCCCCAGCATTTT.

The sample holds a few counts of this clone. The CDR3: CASSLVGTHSPLHF. For the CDR3, the DNA is TGTGCCAGCAGCTTAGTAGGGACTCATTCACCCCTCCACTTT. The V and J genes are TRBV7-9 and TRBJ1-6; tentatively, D is TRBD1 (5 bases). The germline CDR1 and CDR2 sequences are SEHNR and FQNEAQ (reference sequence). The CDR3 spans 14 residues. The V gene lost 1 base and the J gene lost 8 bases, with 9 bases spanning the gap.

The chain couples TRBV28 to TRBJ1-4; D perhaps matches TRBD1 (5 bases). CDR3 length equals 13 residues. V lost 10 bases to trimming and J lost 1 base, with 10 bases between them. Germline CDR1 reads MDHEN; CDR2 reads SYDVKM. The CDR3 DNA sequence: TGTGCCACCCTCAGGGAAACTAATGAAAAACTGTTTTTT. Translation: CATLRETNEKLFF.

V and J are TRBV18 and TRBJ1-3; TRBD1 aligns across 8 bases. The CDR3 is made up of 15 amino acids. The trim removed 4 bases at V and 2 bases at J, leaving 4 bases unmatched. Germline values: CDR1 KGHSH, CDR2 LQKENI. The CDR3 is CASSLQGAPGNTIYF. CDR3 DNA sequence: TGTGCCAGCTCACTTCAGGGGGCGCCTGGAAACACCATATATTTT.

The chain recombines TRBV11-3 with TRBJ2-3; TRBD2 aligns across 7 bases. V shed 1 base and J 5 bases; nucleotides not matched to a gene: 6. CDR3 length: 15 residues. Germline V gene data show CDR1 as SGHNT and CDR2 as YENEEA. The CDR3 DNA follows: TGTGCCAGCAGCTTAGGCGGGGGAGTTGTAGATACGCAGTATTTT. Translated: CASSLGGGVVDTQYF.

The V call is TRBV6-9, the J call TRBJ1-3; D not resolved. V lost 10 bases, J lost 8 bases, and 12 bases lay in between. CDR1 is MNHGY and CDR2 is SVAAGI in the germline V gene. The CDR3 runs to 11 residues. DNA for the CDR3: TGTGCCACTAATGCCGATCACACCATATATTTT. It codes for CATNADHTIYF.

The gene calls are TRBV5-1 and TRBJ1-1; D remains ambiguous. Between the trimmed V and J ends, which lost 0 bases and 3 bases, there was a span of 9 bases. CDR1 is SGHRS and CDR2 is YFSETQ in the germline V gene. The length of the CDR3 is 14 residues. Here the CDR3 reads CASSLEQRDTEAFF. The CDR3, as DNA: TGCGCCAGCAGCTTGGAACAGAGAGACACTGAAGCTTTCTTT.

This clone was seen ten or more times. The rearrangement links TRBV4-2 to TRBJ2-7, with D perhaps matching TRBD2 (6 bases). CDR3 size: 15 residues. V was pared by 1 base and J by 0 bases, with 10 bases between. Germline V gene lookup returns CDR1 LGHNA and CDR2 YNFKEQ. The CDR3 here is CASSQVAGTSYEQYF. The CDR3 DNA sequence: TGTGCCAGCAGCCAAGTGGCGGGAACCTCCTACGAGCAGTACTTC.

This chain uses TRBV13 with TRBJ2-1; 13 nucleotides align to TRBD2. With 3 bases clipped from V and 9 bases from J, the junction kept 5 bases outside the gene matches. The CDR3 has 15 amino acids. CDR1 PRHDT and CDR2 FYEKMQ come from the germline V gene (reference sequence). The CDR3 coding sequence is TGTGCCAGCAGCTTTTGGACTAGCGGGAGTAGTGAGCAGTTCTTC. Protein: CASSFWTSGSSEQFF.

In its sample, this clone was seen once. This chain links TRBV7-9 with TRBJ2-7; 9 nucleotides match TRBD2. This CDR3 spans 14 amino acids. The germline gives CDR1 SEHNR, CDR2 FQNEAQ (reference sequence). With V trimmed by 5 bases and J by 5 bases, 7 bases remained unmatched. The CDR3 nucleotides read TGTGCCAGCAGCCATTCTAGCGGGACCCACGAGCAGTACTTC. This codes for CASSHSSGTHEQYF.

This chain joins TRBV6-6 and TRBJ2-7, with D unclear. The length of the CDR3 is 13 residues. V was trimmed by 4 bases and J by 3 bases, leaving 10 bases between them. Germline CDR1 and CDR2: MNHNY and SVGAGI (reference sequence). The CDR3 protein is CASSWGRDYEQYV. The CDR3 DNA reads TGTGCCAGCAGTTGGGGTAGGGACTACGAGCAGTACGTC.

The table lists this clone with a few counts. The chain has TRBV5-4 and TRBJ1-2, with D maybe TRBD1 (6 bases). Germline V gene data show CDR1 as SGHNT and CDR2 as YYREEE (reference sequence). The V and J ends lost 0 bases and 2 bases respectively, with 11 bases between them. This CDR3 is 15 amino acids long. This CDR3 reads CASSLGGGRNYGYTF. DNA of the CDR3: TGTGCCAGCAGCTTGGGAGGGGGGCGGAACTATGGCTACACCTTC.

The chain joins TRBV18 to TRBJ2-5, with no clear D. The CDR3 is 14 residues long. The V end was cut by 2 bases, the J end by 5 bases, with 12 bases between. Germline CDR1 KGHSH, CDR2 LQKENI. The CDR3 is CASSPMKGVETQYF. In DNA form, the CDR3 reads TGTGCCAGCTCACCAATGAAGGGCGTGGAGACCCAGTACTTC.

The V call is TRBV21-1, the J call TRBJ2-7; the table's D call, TRBD1, has no DNA check behind it. TRBV21-1 is listed as a pseudogene. CDR3 size: 15 residues. The CDR3 nucleotides are TGTGCCAGCACCTCCGGGACAGGGGGCGCGGAAGAGCAGTACGTC. As protein: CASTSGTGGAEEQYV.

The chain combines TRBV25-1 with TRBJ1-4, with D unresolved. CDR3 length equals 13 residues. Trimming removed 6 bases at V and 4 bases at J, with 9 bases between. CDR1 is MGHDK and CDR2 is SYGVNS in the germline V gene. In DNA, the CDR3 is TGTGCCAGCAGCTATAATCGTAATGAAAAACTGTTTTTT. Protein: CASSYNRNEKLFF.

This clone has a handful of counts. The rearrangement uses TRBV15 and TRBJ2-5; 16 bases line up with TRBD2. CDR3 length equals 16 residues. J was trimmed by 4 bases and V by 3 bases; bases with no gene match: 2. CDR1 and CDR2 (germline): LNHNV, YYDKDF (reference sequence). CDR3 in amino acids: CATSRGLAGGRETQYF. In nucleotides, the CDR3 is TGTGCCACCAGCAGGGGACTAGCGGGAGGGCGAGAGACCCAGTACTTC.

This clone is a singleton in its sample. The chain employs TRBV27 and TRBJ2-1; 8 nucleotides agree with TRBD2. J gave up 14 bases and V 4 bases, and 10 bases lay outside the gene matches. The CDR3 loop spans 13 amino acids. Germline V CDR1 and CDR2: MNHEY, SMNVEV (reference sequence). The CDR3 coding sequence is TGTGCCAGCAGTTCGAGGGGACTAGTTGGGAAGTTCTTC. Translating gives CASSSRGLVGKFF.

This chain uses TRBV7-9 with TRBJ2-7; the D gene could be TRBD1 or TRBD2 (6 bases each). V was clipped by 1 base and J by 6 bases, with 10 bases between them. This CDR3 region has 13 residues. Germline V gene lookup returns CDR1 SEHNR and CDR2 FQNEAQ (reference sequence). CDR3 sequence: CASSLVGGGEQYF. DNA of the CDR3: TGTGCCAGCAGCTTAGTAGGAGGGGGCGAGCAGTACTTC.

The chain links TRBV5-6 to TRBJ1-2, with D unresolved. Germline loops: CDR1 SGHDT, CDR2 YYEEEE. Trimming took off 9 bases at V and 6 bases at J, with 15 bases between the two ends. There are 12 residues in the CDR3. CDR3 sequence: CAIPLPPDGYTF. The CDR3 DNA reads as TGTGCCATCCCTCTACCTCCAGATGGCTACACCTTC.

The chain uses TRBV11-3 and TRBJ2-1; D not certain. V was shortened by 5 bases and J by 0 bases, with 14 bases between the two germline ends. This CDR3 has 16 residues. Germline V gene data show CDR1 as SGHNT and CDR2 as YENEEA. As DNA, the CDR3 is TGTGCCAGCAGCACCGAGACCTGGCCCTCCTACAATGAGCAGTTCTTC. Residues: CASSTETWPSYNEQFF.

The chain couples TRBV5-1 to TRBJ1-2; unclear D gene. The germline V gene encodes CDR1 SGHRS and CDR2 YFSETQ. Deletions cut 2 bases from V and 2 bases from J, with 13 bases between. CDR3 length: 15 amino acids. The CDR3 loop is CASSLDGSTNYGYTF. The CDR3 nucleotides read TGCGCCAGCAGCTTAGACGGAAGCACAAACTATGGCTACACCTTC.

The chain employs TRBV19 and TRBJ2-1; D may be TRBD2 (5 bases). V gave up 5 bases and J gave up 4 bases, with 6 bases separating them. CDR1 LNHDA and CDR2 SQIVND come from the germline V gene (reference sequence). This CDR3 has 12 residues. The CDR3 is CASSLAYNEQFF. In DNA form, the CDR3 reads TGTGCCAGTAGTTTAGCGTACAATGAGCAGTTCTTC. Together with reference TRBV19 and TRBJ2-1, the CDR3 gives the full variable domain: DGGITQSPKYLFRKEGQNVTLSCEQNLNHDAMYWYRQDPGQGLRLIYYSQIVNDFQKGDIAEGYSVSREKKESFPLTVTSAQKNPTAFYLCASSLAYNEQFFGPGTRLTVL.

The chain recombines TRBV7-3 with TRBJ2-7; 7 bases map to TRBD1. CDR1 SGHTA and CDR2 FQGTGA come from the germline V gene. The CDR3 totals 14 residues. The J segment lost 3 bases and the V segment lost 3 bases, leaving 5 bases of the junction unmatched. CDR3 region: CASSFKGDSYEQYF. The CDR3 bases are TGTGCCAGCAGCTTCAAGGGGGACAGCTACGAGCAGTACTTC.

In its sample, this clone was seen once. The rearrangement links TRBV10-3 to TRBJ2-1, with no clear D. The CDR3 has 11 amino acids. Germline V gene lookup returns CDR1 ENHRY and CDR2 SYGVKD. V shed 6 bases and J shed 9 bases, with 9 bases lying between them. The CDR3, as DNA: TGTGCCATCAGATCTGCCGGTGAGCAGTTCTTC. Protein: CAIRSAGEQFF.

The chain couples TRBV5-1 to TRBJ1-6, with D hard to call. CDR3 length equals 14 residues. Trimming cost V 0 bases and J 7 bases, with 8 bases left between them. Looked up from germline, CDR1 is SGHRS and CDR2 is YFSETQ. The CDR3 DNA sequence: TGCGCCAGCAGCTTGGATAGGCGAAATTCACCCCTCCACTTT. As protein: CASSLDRRNSPLHF.

This clone was seen only once. J is TRBJ1-5 and V is TRBV6-6; D is unclear. Germline CDR1 reads MNHNY; CDR2 reads SVGAGI (reference sequence). This CDR3 is built from 13 residues. Trimming shortened V by 5 bases and J by 6 bases, and 11 bases separated the two germline ends. CDR3 in amino acids: CASSTGGLQPQHF. CDR3 nucleotide sequence: TGTGCCAGCAGTACCGGAGGGCTTCAGCCCCAGCATTTT.

This rearrangement joins TRBV5-4 to TRBJ1-4; the D gene is possibly TRBD1 (5 bases). Germline lookup yields CDR1 SGHNT and CDR2 YYREEE (reference sequence). The CDR3 length is 14 residues. V was trimmed by 1 base and J by 4 bases, leaving 8 bases between them. In nucleotides, the CDR3 is TGTGCCAGCAGCTTGTCAGACAGTAATGAAAAACTGTTTTTT. Translating it yields CASSLSDSNEKLFF.